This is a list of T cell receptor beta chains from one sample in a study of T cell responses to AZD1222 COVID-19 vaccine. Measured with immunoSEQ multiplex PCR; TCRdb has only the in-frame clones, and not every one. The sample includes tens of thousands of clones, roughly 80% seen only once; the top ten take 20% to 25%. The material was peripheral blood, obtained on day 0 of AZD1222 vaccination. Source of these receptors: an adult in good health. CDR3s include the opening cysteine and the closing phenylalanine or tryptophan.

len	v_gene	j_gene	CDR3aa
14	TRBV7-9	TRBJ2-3	CASGWAEMGDTQYF
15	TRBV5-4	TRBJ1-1	CASSPGGTGNTEAFF
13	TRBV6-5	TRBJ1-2	CASKGGQKNGYTF
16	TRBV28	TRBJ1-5	CASSTRQGASNQPQHF
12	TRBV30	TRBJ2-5	CAWSQGGETQYF
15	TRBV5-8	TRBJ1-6	CASTLGSSYNSPLHF
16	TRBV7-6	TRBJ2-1	CASSTVLTSGRREQFF
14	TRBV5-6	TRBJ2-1	CASSGGRERAEQFF
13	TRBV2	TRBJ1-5	CASTDGSNQPQHF
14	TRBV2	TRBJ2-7	CASRRTSGFYEQYF
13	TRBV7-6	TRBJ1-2	CASSFDGGYGYTF
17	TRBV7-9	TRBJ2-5	CASSPIPGQGSQETQYF
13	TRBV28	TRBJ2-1	CASSPLALNEQFF
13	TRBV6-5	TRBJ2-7	CASRRQQGYEQYF
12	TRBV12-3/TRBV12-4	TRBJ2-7	CASSSSSYEQYF
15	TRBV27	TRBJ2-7	CASRIGQRSSYEQYF
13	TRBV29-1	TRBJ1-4	CSVQGGAGEKLFF
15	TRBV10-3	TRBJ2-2	CAISESGQRTGELFF
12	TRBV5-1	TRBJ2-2	CASSSRGGELFF
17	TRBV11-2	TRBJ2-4	CASSSGRGRLAKNIQYF
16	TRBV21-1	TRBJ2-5	CASGNLRPGHQETQYF
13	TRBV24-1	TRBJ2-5	CATSDYSVETQYF
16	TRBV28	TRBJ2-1	CASNVPGDQTPYEQFF
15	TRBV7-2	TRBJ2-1	CASSSRHGAYNEQFF
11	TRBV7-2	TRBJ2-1	CASSLRNEQFF
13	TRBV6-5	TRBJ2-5	CASSGQRGETQYF
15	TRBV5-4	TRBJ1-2	CASSPGQGRDYGYTF
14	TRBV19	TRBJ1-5	CASSPDMDSQPQHF
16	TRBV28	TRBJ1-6	CASSLGQGAGNSPLHF
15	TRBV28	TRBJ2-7	CASSSAGTGRYEQYF
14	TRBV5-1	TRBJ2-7	CASSSSGGSDEQYF